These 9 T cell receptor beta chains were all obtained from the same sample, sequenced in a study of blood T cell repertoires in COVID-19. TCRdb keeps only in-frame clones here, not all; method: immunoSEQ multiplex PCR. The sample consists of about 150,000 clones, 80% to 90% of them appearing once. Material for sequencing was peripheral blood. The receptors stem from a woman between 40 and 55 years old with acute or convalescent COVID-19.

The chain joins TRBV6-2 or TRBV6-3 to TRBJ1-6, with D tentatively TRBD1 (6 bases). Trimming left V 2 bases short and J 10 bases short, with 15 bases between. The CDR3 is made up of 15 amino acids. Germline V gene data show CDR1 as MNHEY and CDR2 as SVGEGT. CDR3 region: CASSYHRVGGSPLHF. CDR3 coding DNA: TGTGCCAGCAGTTACCACAGGGTAGGCGGATCACCCCTCCACTTT.

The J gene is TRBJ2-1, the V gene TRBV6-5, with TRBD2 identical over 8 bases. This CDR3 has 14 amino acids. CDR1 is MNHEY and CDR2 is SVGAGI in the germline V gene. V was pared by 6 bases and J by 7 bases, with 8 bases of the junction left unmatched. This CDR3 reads CASRPPGLGNEQFF. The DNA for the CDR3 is TGTGCCAGCAGGCCGCCGGGACTAGGGAATGAGCAGTTCTTC.

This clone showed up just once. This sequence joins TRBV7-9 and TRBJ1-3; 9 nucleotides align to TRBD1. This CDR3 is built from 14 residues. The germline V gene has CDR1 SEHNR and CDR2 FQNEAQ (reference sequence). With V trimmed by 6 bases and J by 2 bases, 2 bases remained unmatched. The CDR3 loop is CASRRTGAGNTIYF. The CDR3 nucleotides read TGTGCCAGCAGGCGGACAGGGGCTGGAAACACCATATATTTT.

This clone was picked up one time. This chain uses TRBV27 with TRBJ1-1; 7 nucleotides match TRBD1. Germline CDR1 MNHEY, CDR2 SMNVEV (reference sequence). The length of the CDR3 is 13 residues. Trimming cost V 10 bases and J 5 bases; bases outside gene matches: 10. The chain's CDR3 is CAIDDRVGTEAFF. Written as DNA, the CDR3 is TGTGCCATCGACGACAGGGTAGGAACTGAAGCTTTCTTT.

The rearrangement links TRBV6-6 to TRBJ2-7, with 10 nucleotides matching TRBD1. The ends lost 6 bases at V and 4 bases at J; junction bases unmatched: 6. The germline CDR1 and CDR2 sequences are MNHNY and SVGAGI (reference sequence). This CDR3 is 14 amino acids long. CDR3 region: CASRLRDRGYEQYF. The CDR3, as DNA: TGTGCCAGCAGGCTACGGGACAGGGGTTACGAGCAGTACTTC.

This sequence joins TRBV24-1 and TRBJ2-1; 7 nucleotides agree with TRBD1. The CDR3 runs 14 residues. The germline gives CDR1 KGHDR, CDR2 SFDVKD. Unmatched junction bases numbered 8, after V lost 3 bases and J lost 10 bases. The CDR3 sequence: CATSDGNRGAEQFF. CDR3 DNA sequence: TGTGCCACCAGTGATGGTAACAGGGGTGCCGAGCAGTTCTTC.

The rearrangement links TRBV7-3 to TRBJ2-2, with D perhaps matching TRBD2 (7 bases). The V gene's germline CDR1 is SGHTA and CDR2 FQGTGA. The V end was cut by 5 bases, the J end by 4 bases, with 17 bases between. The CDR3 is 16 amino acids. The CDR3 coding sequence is TGTGCCAGCAGCCCCGGGTTGGGGGGGCGCACCGGGGAGCTGTTTTTT. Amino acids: CASSPGLGGRTGELFF.

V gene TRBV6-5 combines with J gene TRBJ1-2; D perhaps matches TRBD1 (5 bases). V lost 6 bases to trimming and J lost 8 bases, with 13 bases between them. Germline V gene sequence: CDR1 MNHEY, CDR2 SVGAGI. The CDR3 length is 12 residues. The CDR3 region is CASSYPQGGYTF. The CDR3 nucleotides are TGTGCCAGCAGCTACCCCCAGGGAGGCTACACCTTC.

The chain's CDR3 is CASSLGTSGRVDTQYF. CDR3 DNA: TGCGCCAGCAGCTTGGGGACTAGCGGGAGAGTAGATACGCAGTATTTT. The chain carries TRBV5-1 and TRBJ2-3; 13 bases agree with TRBD2. Germline assignment: CDR1 SGHRS and CDR2 YFSETQ. There are 16 residues in the CDR3. After removal of 0 bases from V and 5 bases from J, the junction contained 3 bases not matched to a gene.